The 15 T cell receptor beta chains in this list originate from one sample, sequenced in a study of blood T cell repertoires in COVID-19. Clones were read by immunoSEQ multiplex PCR, and TCRdb kept only the in-frame ones, dropping some. The table shows 250,000 or so clones, with 84% occurring only once. Sequencing was done on a sample of peripheral blood. The source of these receptors is a woman between 40 and 55 years old who had recovered from COVID-19.

This clone was seen many times. The rearrangement joins TRBV7-9 to TRBJ2-1; the D gene is possibly TRBD2 (6 bases). CDR1 is SEHNR and CDR2 is FQNEAQ in the germline V gene (reference sequence). V dropped 5 bases and J dropped 7 bases, with 9 bases sitting between them. This CDR3 has 12 residues. The CDR3 DNA is TGTGCCAGCAGCCGCGGAGGGAATGAGCAGTTCTTC. It specifies CASSRGGNEQFF.

The chain uses TRBV4-1 and TRBJ1-5; the match to TRBD1 covers 8 bases. The CDR3 has 15 amino acids. J lost 2 bases, V lost 4 bases, and 4 bases had no gene match. Germline V gene sequence: CDR1 MGHRA, CDR2 YSYEKL. The CDR3 sequence: CASSPDRAGNQPQHF. CDR3 sequence (DNA): TGCGCCAGCAGCCCGGACAGGGCCGGCAATCAGCCCCAGCATTTT.

This chain links TRBV7-9 with TRBJ1-4; D remains ambiguous. Germline CDR1 reads SEHNR; CDR2 reads FQNEAQ (reference sequence). CDR3 length: 13 residues. V lost 2 bases and J lost 8, with 9 bases in between. The CDR3 spells CASSLQEREKLFF. In DNA form, the CDR3 reads TGTGCCAGCAGCTTACAGGAACGCGAAAAACTGTTTTTT.

The CDR3 here is CASSFSLANTGELFF. In DNA form, the CDR3 reads TGCGCCAGCAGCTTTAGCTTGGCCAACACCGGGGAGCTGTTTTTT. The chain couples TRBV5-1 to TRBJ2-2; D unclear. Germline assignment: CDR1 SGHRS and CDR2 YFSETQ. The V and J ends lost 2 bases and 2 bases respectively, with 10 bases between them. The length of the CDR3 is 15 residues.

V and J are TRBV11-3 and TRBJ2-7; the match to TRBD1 covers 7 bases. The V segment lost 4 bases and the J segment 0 bases; nucleotides outside the gene matches: 3. The CDR3 has 14 residues. Germline CDR1 reads SGHNT; CDR2 reads YENEEA. The CDR3 here is CASSSRGSSYEQYF. The DNA of the CDR3 is TGTGCCAGCAGCTCCAGGGGGAGCTCCTACGAGCAGTACTTC. Variable domain in full (rest from reference TRBV11-3 and TRBJ2-7): EAGVVQSPRYKIIEKKQPVAFWCNPISGHNTLYWYLQNLGQGPELLIRYENEEAVDDSQLPKDRFSAERLKGVDSTLKIQPAELGDSAVYLCASSSRGSSYEQYFGPGTRLTVT.

V is TRBV28 and J is TRBJ2-7; 7 nucleotides match TRBD1. The CDR3 is made up of 13 amino acids. The germline CDR1 and CDR2 sequences are MDHEN and SYDVKM. Losses at the gene ends were 6 bases for V and 6 bases for J; bases not matched to a gene: 8. The CDR3, as DNA: TGTGCCAGCAGATACGGGACAGAGGGCGAGCAGTACTTC. This codes for CASRYGTEGEQYF.

The chain uses TRBV7-8 and TRBJ2-3; no definite D call. Germline V gene data show CDR1 as SGHVS and CDR2 as FQNEAQ. The CDR3 spans 17 residues. The V end was cut by 1 base, the J end by 2 bases, with 16 bases between. CDR3 sequence (DNA): TGTGCCAGCAGCTTAGTTAGGCGGTTGCGTAACACAGATACGCAGTATTTT. Protein sequence: CASSLVRRLRNTDTQYF. Together with reference TRBV7-8 and TRBJ2-3, the CDR3 gives the full variable domain: GAGVSQSPRYKVAKRGQDVALRCDPISGHVSLFWYQQALGQGPEFLTYFQNEAQLDKSGLPSDRFFAERPEGSVSTLKIQRTQQEDSAVYLCASSLVRRLRNTDTQYFGPGTRLTVL.

The chain recombines TRBV6-1 with TRBJ1-4; D gene ambiguous. From germline, CDR1 is MNHNS and CDR2 SASEGT. V lost 2 bases, J lost 7 bases, and 8 bases lay in between. The CDR3 runs 13 residues. CDR3 residues: CASSELLIEKLFF. CDR3 DNA sequence: TGTGCCAGCAGTGAACTATTGATTGAAAAACTGTTTTTT.

This chain uses TRBV25-1 with TRBJ1-2; no definite D call. There are 13 residues in the CDR3. V lost 6 bases and J 5 bases, leaving 13 bases between the germline ends. Germline assignment: CDR1 MGHDK and CDR2 SYGVNS. CDR3 protein: CASSPTYSYGYTF. CDR3 bases: TGTGCCAGCAGCCCGACATACTCTTATGGCTACACCTTC.

CDR3 bases: TGTGCCATCAGTGTCGACAGGGATTATGGCTACACCTTC. Encoded protein: CAISVDRDYGYTF. The chain employs TRBV10-3 and TRBJ1-2; 7 nucleotides match TRBD1. This CDR3 comprises 13 residues. Per the germline V gene, CDR1 is ENHRY and CDR2 is SYGVKD. Germline trimming cut 4 bases from V and 5 bases from J; bases unmatched to any gene: 4.

This chain links TRBV7-9 with TRBJ2-2; D remains unclear. Germline values: CDR1 SEHNR, CDR2 FQNEAQ (reference sequence). V lost 7 bases, J lost 8 bases, and 8 bases lay in between. The CDR3 sequence is 11 residues long. CDR3 amino acids: CASTSGGELFF. The CDR3 DNA sequence: TGTGCCAGCACCTCAGGAGGGGAGCTGTTTTTT. The full variable domain, rest sourced from reference TRBV7-9 and TRBJ2-2, is DTGVSQNPRHKITKRGQNVTFRCDPISEHNRLYWYRQTLGQGPEFLTYFQNEAQLEKSRLLSDRFSAERPKGSFSTLEIQRTEQGDSAMYLCASTSGGELFFGEGSRLTVL.

V usage is TRBV28 and J usage is TRBJ1-1; D is perhaps TRBD1 (6 bases). This CDR3 is built from 15 residues. CDR1 and CDR2 (germline): MDHEN, SYDVKM. V gave up 4 bases and J gave up 1 base, with 13 bases separating them. CDR3 sequence: CASSSPGQRNTEAFF. The DNA of the CDR3 is TGTGCCAGCAGTTCCCCGGGACAACGGAACACTGAAGCTTTCTTT.

The chain is built from TRBV19 and TRBJ1-2, with TRBD1 as a possible D gene (5 bases). V shed 8 bases and J shed 4 bases, with 8 bases lying between them. This CDR3 has 11 residues. Germline loops: CDR1 LNHDA, CDR2 SQIVND (reference sequence). The CDR3 bases are TGTGCCAGTTGGGGCGGCTATGGCTACACCTTC. Its protein is CASWGGYGYTF.

The chain couples TRBV2 to TRBJ2-7; 9 bases are shared with TRBD1. The germline V gene has CDR1 SNHLY and CDR2 FYNNEI. J gave up 6 bases and V 5 bases, and 17 bases lay outside the gene matches. The CDR3 sequence is 17 residues long. The CDR3 protein is CASSLLQGTGRNSEQYF. DNA for the CDR3: TGTGCCAGCAGTTTGCTACAAGGGACAGGGAGAAACTCCGAGCAGTACTTC.

V and J are TRBV7-9 and TRBJ2-3; TRBD2 might be the D (5 bases). The germline V gene encodes CDR1 SEHNR and CDR2 FQNEAQ (reference sequence). V gave up 5 bases and J gave up 0 bases, with 15 bases separating them. The CDR3 totals 16 residues. The CDR3 here is CASSQAAGSSTDTQYF. The CDR3 DNA reads TGTGCCAGCAGCCAGGCGGCGGGTTCTAGCACAGATACGCAGTATTTT.